Below are 10 T cell receptor beta chains sequenced from a single sample in a study of CD8 T cells in ankylosing spondylitis (dated by TCRdb to about 2017). Summary of the overall study and its limitations: A TCR beta motif made up of eight highly homologous amino acid variants appeared to be characteristic of blood from ankylosing spondylitis patients.

Library construction relied on 5' RACE. These reads were obtained on an Illumina HiSeq 2500. TCRdb cleaned the public reads at Q25 with fastp, built clones with MiXCR and kept in-frame beta chains. Entries that share a CDR3 protein sequence are merged under the most common genes and DNA. Present in this sample are about 90,000 distinct CDR3 sequences, approximately 9.6% of which were seen just once. About 30% of the sample is held by the ten biggest clonotypes. These TCRs are of unknown antigen specificity. The sample taken for sequencing was blood, either unsorted or a sorted T cell fraction (not recorded which). Receptors were obtained from a male donor with ankylosing spondylitis.

This clonotype was observed a handful of times. CDR3 in DNA: TGTGCCAGCAAAACCGGGACTAGCGGGAGCACCGGGGAGCTGTTTTTT. It is translated as CASKTGTSGSTGELFF. The chain combines TRBV27 with TRBJ2-2, with 14 bases fitting TRBD2. The CDR3 contains 16 residues. The germline gives CDR1 MNHEY, CDR2 SMNVEV (reference sequence). V lost 7 bases to trimming and J lost 4 bases; unmatched junction nucleotides: 5.

This clonotype was counted between two and nine times. The V and J genes are TRBV11-2 and TRBJ1-4; D remains unclear. CDR1 SGHAT and CDR2 FQNNGV come from the germline V gene. The CDR3 spans 14 residues. V dropped 7 bases and J dropped 3 bases, with 12 bases sitting between them. For the CDR3, the DNA is TGTGCCAGCAACATAGGGTGGTCTAATGAAAAACTGTTTTTT. This codes for CASNIGWSNEKLFF.

The J gene is TRBJ2-1, the V gene TRBV20-1, with no clear D. CDR3 size: 17 residues. Germline-derived CDR1 and CDR2 are DFQATT and SNEGSKA (reference sequence). Trimming took 0 bases from V and 1 from J, leaving 16 bases between them. CDR3 DNA: TGCAGTGCTAGAGATTTCGGTATGACCATTTCCTACAATGAGCAGTTCTTC. Translated: CSARDFGMTISYNEQFF.

The table lists this clonotype with a few counts. The chain combines TRBV28 with TRBJ2-5; unclear D gene. Germline-derived CDR1 and CDR2 are MDHEN and SYDVKM. This CDR3 is 12 amino acids long. Trimming removed 6 bases at V and 1 base at J, with 6 bases between. The CDR3 loop is CASSRSQETQYF. The CDR3 nucleotides read TGTGCCAGCAGCCGGTCCCAAGAGACCCAGTACTTC.

The sample holds a few counts of this clonotype. The chain is built from TRBV5-1 and TRBJ1-1; D unclear. The CDR3 loop spans 13 amino acids. V was pared by 1 base and J by 1 base, with 5 bases between. In germline, CDR1 is SGHRS, CDR2 YFSETQ. The CDR3 region is CASSLWGNTEAFF. In DNA form, the CDR3 reads TGCGCCAGCAGCTTGTGGGGGAACACTGAAGCTTTCTTT.

This clonotype was picked up a small number of times. The chain employs TRBV18 and TRBJ2-2; 11 nucleotides align to TRBD2. The CDR3 has 18 amino acids. The J segment lost 1 base and the V segment lost 5 bases, leaving 9 bases of the junction unmatched. The germline gives CDR1 KGHSH, CDR2 LQKENI. The chain's CDR3 is CASSGMGLAELNTGELFF. As DNA, the CDR3 is TGTGCCAGCTCAGGGATGGGACTAGCGGAACTGAACACCGGGGAGCTGTTTTTT.

This clonotype was seen a few times. This chain links TRBV10-1 with TRBJ2-3; perhaps TRBD2 as D (5 bases). Germline CDR1 and CDR2: WNHNN and SYGVQD (reference sequence). Between the trimmed V and J ends, which lost 5 bases and 2 bases, there was a span of 14 bases. The CDR3 is made up of 15 amino acids. The CDR3 DNA reads as TGCGCCAGCAGTTTCCGACTGGAGGACACAGATACGCAGTATTTT. It encodes CASSFRLEDTDTQYF.

This clonotype appeared many times. V gene TRBV29-1 combines with J gene TRBJ1-1, with D perhaps TRBD1 (5 bases). CDR3 length: 14 residues. CDR1 is SQVTM, CDR2 ANQGSEA, per germline. V was trimmed by 3 bases and J by 0 bases, leaving 11 bases between them. Here the CDR3 DNA reads TGCAGCGTTGAGGTGGGGCGGATGAACACTGAAGCTTTCTTT. It codes for CSVEVGRMNTEAFF.

The genes are TRBV19 and TRBJ1-2, with D possibly being TRBD1 (6 bases). There are 13 residues in the CDR3. Looked up from germline, CDR1 is LNHDA and CDR2 is SQIVND (reference sequence). Trimming took off 3 bases at V and 6 bases at J, with 11 bases between the two ends. CDR3 in amino acids: CASSIQGNHGYTF. DNA of the CDR3: TGTGCCAGTAGTATTCAGGGGAACCATGGCTACACCTTC.

V is TRBV16 and J is TRBJ1-6, with 8 bases matching TRBD1. Trimming removed 4 bases from V and 7 bases from J; junction bases left unmatched: 6. Germline CDR1 KGHSY, CDR2 FQNENV. The CDR3 consists of 15 residues. CDR3 nucleotide sequence: TGTGCCAGCAGCCCGTACAGGGGGACGAATTCACCCCTCCACTTT. Translating gives CASSPYRGTNSPLHF. Looking up the rest from reference TRBV16 and TRBJ1-6 gives the full variable domain: GEEVAQTPKHLVRGEGQKAKLYCAPIKGHSYVFWYQQVLKNEFKFLISFQNENVFDETGMPKERFSAKCLPNSPCSLEIQATKLEDSAVYFCASSPYRGTNSPLHFGNGTRLTVT.